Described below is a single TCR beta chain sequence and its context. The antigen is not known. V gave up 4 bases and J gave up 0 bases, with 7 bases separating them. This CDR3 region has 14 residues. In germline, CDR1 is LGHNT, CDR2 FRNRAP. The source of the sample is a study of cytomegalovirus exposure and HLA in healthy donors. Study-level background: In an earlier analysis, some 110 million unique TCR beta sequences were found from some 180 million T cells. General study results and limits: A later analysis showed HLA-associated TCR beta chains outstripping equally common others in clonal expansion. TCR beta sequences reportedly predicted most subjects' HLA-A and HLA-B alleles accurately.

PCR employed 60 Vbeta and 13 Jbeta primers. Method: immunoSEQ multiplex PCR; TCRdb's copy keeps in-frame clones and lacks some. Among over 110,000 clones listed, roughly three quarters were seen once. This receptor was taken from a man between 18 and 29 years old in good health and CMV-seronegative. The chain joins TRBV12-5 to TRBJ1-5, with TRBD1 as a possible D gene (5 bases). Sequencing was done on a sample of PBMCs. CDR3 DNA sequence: TGTGCTAGTGGTTCGACAGATAGCAATCAGCCCCAGCATTTT. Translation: CASGSTDSNQPQHF.